The 20 T cell receptor beta chains below all came from one sample that was sequenced in a study of shared clonotypes between healthy human individuals (dated by TCRdb to 2018 to 2021). The method behind the library was the immunoSEQ multiplex PCR assay. This is the immuneACCESS table as TCRdb keeps it, with only in-frame sequences that have V and J called. A part of the clones is gone; compared with another copy, unresolved V genes explain less than half, and the rest is unexplained. Counted in this sample were more than 2 million clones; approximately 96% of them appeared once. In total, the top ten clones hold about 0.13% of the sample. The sample consisted of naive CD4+ T cells sorted from blood. According to the study, the label for this sample's cell subset or site signals: CD45RA+ positively selected. Receptor source: a man aged 18 to 30 in good health.

The chain employs TRBV19 and TRBJ1-5; D remains unclear. Per the germline V gene, CDR1 is LNHDA and CDR2 is SQIVND (reference sequence). V was shortened by 5 bases and J by 4 bases, with 6 bases between the two germline ends. This CDR3 region has 12 residues. The CDR3 loop is CASSAQNQPQHF. The CDR3 region has the DNA TGTGCCAGTAGTGCCCAGAATCAGCCCCAGCATTTT.

The rearrangement uses TRBV10-3 and TRBJ2-7, with D unclear. The germline gives CDR1 ENHRY, CDR2 SYGVKD. There are 13 residues in the CDR3. Deletions cut 7 bases from V and 1 base from J, with 11 bases between. In DNA form, the CDR3 reads TGTGCCATCACCTCGACCGAATCCTACGAGCAGTACTTC. Protein product: CAITSTESYEQYF.

The genes are TRBV5-3 and TRBJ2-7, with 10 bases identical to TRBD1. TRBV5-3 is assigned to the ORF class and has an uncertain function. V trimming: 4 bases; J trimming: 2 bases; junction bases outside the gene matches: 9. CDR3 length: 16 residues. CDR3 nucleotides: TGTGCCAGAAGCGACGACAGGGGGCGACGGGCCTACGAGCAGTACTTC. Encoded protein: CARSDDRGRRAYEQYF.

The chain recombines TRBV4-3 with TRBJ2-3; 10 bases are a match to TRBD2. The length of the CDR3 is 17 residues. Looked up from germline, CDR1 is LGHNA and CDR2 is YSLEER. Trimming at V came to 1 base and at J to 2 bases, leaving 6 bases not matched to a gene. CDR3 nucleotide sequence: TGCGCCAGCAGCCAAGGGCTAGGACTAGCGGTCACAGATACGCAGTATTTT. Its protein product is CASSQGLGLAVTDTQYF.

V gene TRBV10-3 combines with J gene TRBJ1-1; D gene unclear. Germline V gene lookup returns CDR1 ENHRY and CDR2 SYGVKD. The V end lost 4 bases, the J end lost 1 base, and 13 bases lay between the germline ends. The CDR3 totals 15 residues. CDR3 protein: CAISALRGENTEAFF. CDR3 in DNA: TGTGCCATCAGTGCCCTACGGGGTGAGAACACTGAAGCTTTCTTT.

This rearrangement joins TRBV4-2 to TRBJ2-3, with a weak D call TRBD1 (6 bases). V was shortened by 0 bases and J by 6 bases, with 19 bases between the two germline ends. CDR3 length equals 17 residues. Germline V lookup: CDR1 LGHNA, CDR2 YNFKEQ. Here the CDR3 reads CASSQEKSGHGADTQYF. DNA of the CDR3: TGTGCCAGCAGCCAAGAAAAATCGGGACATGGCGCCGATACGCAGTATTTT.

The V and J genes are TRBV7-2 and TRBJ2-7; possible D gene TRBD1, 5 bases. Germline assignment: CDR1 SGHTA and CDR2 FQGNSA. Trimming left V 3 bases short and J 6 bases short, with 12 bases between. CDR3 length equals 13 residues. CDR3 DNA: TGTGCCAGCAGCTTGGGGCCCCCGGTCGAGCAGTACTTC. Translation gives CASSLGPPVEQYF. The complete variable domain, with remaining parts taken from reference TRBV7-2 and TRBJ2-7, reads GAGVSQSPSNKVTEKGKDVELRCDPISGHTALYWYRQSLGQGLEFLIYFQGNSAPDKSGLPSDRFSAERTGGSVSTLTIQRTQQEDSAVYLCASSLGPPVEQYFGPGTRLTVT.

This clone has only one observation. The chain recombines TRBV6-6 with TRBJ1-5, with unresolved D. The CDR3 runs to 13 residues. Trimming took off 0 bases at V and 5 bases at J, with 5 bases between the two ends. Germline V gene sequence: CDR1 MNHNY, CDR2 SVGAGI (reference sequence). CDR3 sequence (DNA): TGTGCCAGCAGTTACTCGGCGGATCAGCCCCAGCATTTT. Translated, it gives CASSYSADQPQHF.

A note on this clone: Additional DNA sequences in this sample encode the identical CDR3. The chain carries TRBV5-1 and TRBJ1-5; D might be TRBD1 (6 bases). This CDR3 region has 15 residues. V lost 0 bases, J lost 3 bases, and 10 bases lay in between. From germline, CDR1 is SGHRS and CDR2 YFSETQ. The CDR3 DNA follows: TGCGCCAGCAGCTTGGAGGGGGGTTACAATCAGCCCCAGCATTTT. This codes for CASSLEGGYNQPQHF.

The chain joins TRBV5-1 to TRBJ2-3; the match to TRBD2 covers 9 bases. This CDR3 contains 16 residues. Per the germline V gene, CDR1 is SGHRS and CDR2 is YFSETQ. Losses at the gene ends were 4 bases for V and 2 bases for J; bases not matched to a gene: 8. The CDR3 spells CASSQRLAGTTDTQYF. CDR3 nucleotide sequence: TGCGCCAGCAGCCAAAGGCTAGCGGGGACCACAGATACGCAGTATTTT.

This sequence joins TRBV6-1 and TRBJ2-1, with 9 bases aligning to TRBD2. Germline lookup yields CDR1 MNHNS and CDR2 SASEGT. The CDR3 consists of 14 residues. Unmatched junction bases numbered 2, after V lost 3 bases and J lost 5 bases. In DNA, the CDR3 is TGTGCCAGCAGTGAGGGACTAGCCCACAATGAGCAGTTCTTC. Encoded protein: CASSEGLAHNEQFF.

The rearrangement links TRBV19 to TRBJ1-6; 8 nucleotides align to TRBD1. The CDR3 covers 18 residues. With 6 bases clipped from V and 5 bases from J, the junction kept 15 bases outside the gene matches. Germline V gives CDR1 LNHDA, CDR2 SQIVND (reference sequence). The CDR3 reads CASSTHRDRNSNNSPLHF. For the CDR3, the DNA is TGTGCCAGTAGCACCCACCGGGACAGGAACAGTAATAATTCACCCCTCCACTTT.

V usage is TRBV18 and J usage is TRBJ1-1, with D possibly TRBD1 on 5 matching bases. The V end lost 0 bases, the J end lost 0 bases, and 8 bases lay between the germline ends. The germline V gene encodes CDR1 KGHSH and CDR2 LQKENI. The CDR3 has 15 amino acids. The CDR3 sequence: CASSPPHRMNTEAFF. CDR3 nucleotide sequence: TGTGCCAGCTCACCACCGCACAGGATGAACACTGAAGCTTTCTTT. The full variable domain, rest sourced from reference TRBV18 and TRBJ1-1, is NAGVMQNPRHLVRRRGQEARLRCSPMKGHSHVYWYRQLPEEGLKFMVYLQKENIIDESGMPKERFSAEFPKEGPSILRIQQVVRGDSAAYFCASSPPHRMNTEAFFGQGTRLTVV.

This chain links TRBV10-3 with TRBJ2-3, with 8 bases fitting TRBD2. The length of the CDR3 is 14 residues. Trimming removed 9 bases from V and 0 bases from J; junction bases left unmatched: 5. Germline V gives CDR1 ENHRY, CDR2 SYGVKD. CDR3 loop: CAITSGLSTDTQYF. CDR3 coding DNA: TGTGCCATTACTAGCGGATTGAGCACAGATACGCAGTATTTT.

This clone was picked up one time. The J gene is TRBJ2-7, the V gene TRBV7-2, with TRBD1 as a possible D gene (7 bases). This CDR3 region has 14 residues. Germline V gene sequence: CDR1 SGHTA, CDR2 FQGNSA. The V end was cut by 6 bases, the J end by 1 base, with 13 bases between. The CDR3 loop reads CASRGGTESYEQYF. CDR3 bases: TGTGCCAGCAGAGGCGGGACAGAATCCTACGAGCAGTACTTC.

The chain recombines TRBV20-1 with TRBJ1-1, with a weak D call TRBD1 (5 bases). The CDR3 runs to 11 residues. Germline loops: CDR1 DFQATT, CDR2 SNEGSKA (reference sequence). V dropped 6 bases and J dropped 7 bases, with 12 bases sitting between them. CDR3 sequence: CSATDTYEAFF. CDR3 DNA: TGCAGTGCCACGGACACCTATGAAGCTTTCTTT.

Details on this clone: The same CDR3 is also encoded by other DNA sequences in this sample. The gene calls are TRBV4-3 and TRBJ2-5; maybe TRBD2 (6 bases). The CDR3 loop spans 14 amino acids. Germline V lookup: CDR1 LGHNA, CDR2 YSLEER. V lost 0 bases, J lost 4 bases, and 9 bases lay in between. The CDR3 sequence is CASSQDIGRETQYF. The CDR3 DNA follows: TGCGCCAGCAGCCAAGATATCGGGAGAGAGACCCAGTACTTC.

The genes are TRBV7-8 and TRBJ1-2; D might be TRBD1 (5 bases). CDR3 size: 14 residues. V shed 2 bases and J shed 2 bases, with 9 bases lying between them. CDR1 is SGHVS, CDR2 FQNEAQ, per germline. This CDR3 reads CASSLLGRNYGYTF. In DNA, the CDR3 is TGTGCCAGCAGCTTATTGGGGCGCAACTATGGCTACACCTTC. The variable domain in full, with the rest retrieved from reference TRBV7-8 and TRBJ1-2, is GAGVSQSPRYKVAKRGQDVALRCDPISGHVSLFWYQQALGQGPEFLTYFQNEAQLDKSGLPSDRFFAERPEGSVSTLKIQRTQQEDSAVYLCASSLLGRNYGYTFGSGTRLTVV.

V and J are TRBV7-6 and TRBJ1-2, with no clear D. The germline V gene has CDR1 SGHVS and CDR2 FNYEAQ. The V gene lost 4 bases and the J gene lost 1 base, with 16 bases spanning the gap. This CDR3 is built from 16 residues. In nucleotides, the CDR3 is TGTGCCAGCAGCTCCCTTGGCCTGAGGAGTAACTATGGCTACACCTTC. It specifies CASSSLGLRSNYGYTF.

The chain couples TRBV5-1 to TRBJ1-4; D unclear. Germline lookup yields CDR1 SGHRS and CDR2 YFSETQ. With 4 bases removed from V and 8 bases from J, the gap between germline ends came to 12 bases. There are 13 residues in the CDR3. In DNA, the CDR3 is TGCGCCAGCAGCGGAAAGGGTGGGGAAAAACTGTTTTTT. This gives the protein CASSGKGGEKLFF.